This T cell receptor (beta chain) was retrieved from a study of CD8 T cells in ankylosing spondylitis (dated by TCRdb to 2016 to 2017). In terms of the full investigation: To find TCR variants linked to disease, the study profiled T cell receptor beta repertoires in ankylosing spondylitis patients and healthy donors. The full study cohort was made up of approximately 24 ankylosing spondylitis patients and 108 healthy donors. Peripheral blood was sampled, and synovial fluid was also collected from ankylosing spondylitis patients.

The run used an Illumina HiSeq 2500. TCR beta libraries were prepared by quantitative 5'-RACE with molecular barcodes. As for the original processing: A new computational method based on a probabilistic model of VDJ rearrangement was used to identify disease-linked TCR variants. TCRdb trimmed public reads at Q25 via fastp, called clones via MiXCR and kept in-frame beta chains. Rows merge per CDR3 protein into single entries with the most common DNA and genes. It is TCRdb's table, rather than the study itself, that gives the V and J calls and clone size. For this sample there are 500,000 or so distinct CDR3 sequences; 5.3% appear just once. The top ten constitute 3% to 4% of the sample. CDR1 SGHRS and CDR2 YFSETQ were looked up in the germline V gene. After removal of 3 bases from V and 0 bases from J, the junction retains 4 bases not matched to a gene. Reading from cysteine to phenylalanine, the CDR3 counts 15 amino acids. Kept here is only the CDR3 DNA, which spans 45 bases and is read in frame from base 1.

Results and caveats for the whole study, not just this receptor: Significant enrichment of the disease-linked clones was reported in matched synovial fluid samples from ankylosing spondylitis patients. Blood from ankylosing spondylitis patients appeared to be characterized by a TCR beta motif made up of about 8 highly homologous amino acid variants. The disease-linked clones showed a CD8+ phenotype and occurred at relatively low frequencies in peripheral blood. Some TCR beta motif variants had previously been reported in synovial fluid and blood of reactive arthritis patients, which suggested common disease-initiation mechanisms.

Concerning this clonotype itself: Its antigen remains unidentified. Base qualities are missing; no much larger clone stands one base away.

The origin of this receptor is a male donor with ankylosing spondylitis. The V and J genes are TRBV5-1 and TRBJ2-7, with 9 middle bases fitting TRBD1. The material sequenced was blood, either unsorted or a sorted T cell fraction (not recorded which). The DNA sequence is given as TGCGCCAGCAGCTCGGGGGACAGGGCCTCCTACGAGCAGTACTTC. This codes for CASSSGDRASYEQYF.